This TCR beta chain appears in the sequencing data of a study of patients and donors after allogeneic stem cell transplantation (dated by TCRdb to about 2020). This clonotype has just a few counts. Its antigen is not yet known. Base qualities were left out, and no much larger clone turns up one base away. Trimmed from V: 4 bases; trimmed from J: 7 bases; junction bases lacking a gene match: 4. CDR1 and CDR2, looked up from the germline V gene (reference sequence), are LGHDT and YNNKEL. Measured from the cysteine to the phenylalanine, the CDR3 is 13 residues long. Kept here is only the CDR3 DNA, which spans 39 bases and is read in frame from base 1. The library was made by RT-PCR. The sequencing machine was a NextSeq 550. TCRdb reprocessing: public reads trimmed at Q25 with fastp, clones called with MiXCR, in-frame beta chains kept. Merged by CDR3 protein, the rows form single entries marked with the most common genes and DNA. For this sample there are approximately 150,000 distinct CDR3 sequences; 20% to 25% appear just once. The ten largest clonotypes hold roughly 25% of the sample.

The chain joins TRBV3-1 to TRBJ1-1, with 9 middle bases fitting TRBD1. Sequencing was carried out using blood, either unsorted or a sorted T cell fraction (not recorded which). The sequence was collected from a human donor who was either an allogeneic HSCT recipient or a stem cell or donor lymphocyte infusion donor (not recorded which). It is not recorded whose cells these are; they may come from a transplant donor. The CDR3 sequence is CASSLGDRDEAFF. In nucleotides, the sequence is TGTGCCAGCAGCCTAGGGGACAGGGATGAAGCTTTCTTT.